Presented here are 16 T cell receptor beta chains from one specimen sequenced in a study of blood T cell repertoires in COVID-19. The assay was immunoSEQ multiplex PCR, and TCRdb's table has in-frame clones only and misses some. The data hold roughly 90,000 clones, with approximately 89% observed a single time. Sequencing was done on a sample of peripheral blood. Receptor source: a man between 50 and 59 years old with acute or convalescent COVID-19.

The chain carries TRBV27 and TRBJ2-1, with D possibly being TRBD2 (6 bases). Germline assignment: CDR1 MNHEY and CDR2 SMNVEV (reference sequence). This CDR3 is built from 13 residues. V lost 3 bases and J 9 bases, leaving 12 bases between the germline ends. The CDR3 protein is CASSFGTLSEQFF. CDR3 bases: TGTGCCAGCAGTTTCGGGACTCTGAGTGAGCAGTTCTTC.

This clone was recorded only once. The rearrangement uses TRBV11-2 and TRBJ2-1; no reliable D call. V gave up 1 base and J gave up 5 bases, with 3 bases separating them. The CDR3 length is 12 residues. Germline assignment: CDR1 SGHAT and CDR2 FQNNGV. DNA of the CDR3: TGTGCCAGCAGCTTAGCGGACAATGAGCAGTTCTTC. The encoded protein is CASSLADNEQFF.

The rearrangement uses TRBV11-1 and TRBJ2-5, with a weak D call TRBD2 (5 bases). This CDR3 has 14 residues. The germline V and J ends were trimmed by 7 bases and 1 base, with 13 bases remaining between them. Per germline, CDR1 SGHAT and CDR2 FQDESV (reference sequence). The CDR3 DNA follows: TGTGCCAGCAACTCACAAAGCGGCCAAGAGACCCAGTACTTC. Protein sequence: CASNSQSGQETQYF.

This clone was observed a single time. The V gene is TRBV6-5, the J gene TRBJ1-6; the D is unclear. V was pared by 6 bases and J by 5 bases, with 11 bases between. The CDR3 has 14 amino acids. Per the germline V gene, CDR1 is MNHEY and CDR2 is SVGAGI. CDR3 sequence reads: CASRRENDNSPLHF. CDR3 sequence (DNA): TGTGCCAGCAGGAGGGAGAACGATAATTCACCCCTCCACTTT.

This clone has only a few counts. In DNA form, the CDR3 reads TGTGCCAGCAGTGATAGCCTACTAGCGGGAGGTAGGAATGAGCAGTTCTTC. It encodes CASSDSLLAGGRNEQFF. J is TRBJ2-1 and V is TRBV6-1; 12 nucleotides agree with TRBD2. Trimming at V came to 3 bases and at J to 7 bases, leaving 10 bases not matched to a gene. Germline V gene data show CDR1 as MNHNS and CDR2 as SASEGT. The CDR3 is 17 residues long.

The chain is built from TRBV10-2 and TRBJ2-2; D is perhaps TRBD2 (7 bases). Trimming pared 5 bases from V and 5 bases from J, leaving 18 bases between. There are 16 residues in the CDR3. Looked up from germline, CDR1 is WSHSY and CDR2 is SAAADI. DNA of the CDR3: TGCGCCAGCAGTTCCAATACAGGGAGGGGAACCGGGGAGCTGTTTTTT. Its protein is CASSSNTGRGTGELFF.

The chain carries TRBV2 and TRBJ2-5; D might be TRBD2 (6 bases). Trimming left V 6 bases short and J 5 bases short, with 19 bases between. In germline, CDR1 is SNHLY, CDR2 FYNNEI. This CDR3 is built from 15 residues. The CDR3 DNA reads TGTGCCAGCAGATCAAGCCGGGACTCAAGGGAGACCCAGTACTTC. Its translation: CASRSSRDSRETQYF.

V is TRBV2 and J is TRBJ1-5, with 9 bases that match TRBD1. This CDR3 has 14 residues. The germline V gene has CDR1 SNHLY and CDR2 FYNNEI. J lost 5 bases, V lost 4 bases, and 3 bases had no gene match. This CDR3 is CASSAQGADQPQHF. The CDR3 nucleotides are TGTGCCAGCAGTGCACAGGGGGCCGATCAGCCCCAGCATTTT.

V is TRBV2 and J is TRBJ2-7; 7 nucleotides align to TRBD2. Germline trimming cut 6 bases from V and 0 bases from J; bases unmatched to any gene: 2. The germline gives CDR1 SNHLY, CDR2 FYNNEI. The CDR3 contains 13 residues. CDR3 bases: TGTGCCAGCAGGGGCGGGGGCTCCTACGAGCAGTACGTC. As protein: CASRGGGSYEQYV.

This clone was counted between two and nine times. The chain links TRBV7-9 to TRBJ2-1; D is unclear. Germline assignment: CDR1 SEHNR and CDR2 FQNEAQ (reference sequence). Trimming removed 4 bases from V and 8 bases from J, with 9 bases in between. This CDR3 has 12 residues. In DNA form, the CDR3 reads TGTGCCAGCAGCTCTTCTAACGATGAGCAGTTCTTC. It translates to CASSSSNDEQFF.

The chain has TRBV7-2 and TRBJ1-5, with TRBD1 matching over 7 bases. CDR1 and CDR2 (germline): SGHTA, FQGNSA. The CDR3 consists of 16 residues. The junction had 7 bases not matched to a gene; V was cut back by 4 bases and J by 1 base. DNA of the CDR3: TGTGCCAGCAGCTCCCCAGGGGGTGGAAGCAATCAGCCCCAGCATTTT. This sequence encodes CASSSPGGGSNQPQHF.

The chain couples TRBV19 to TRBJ2-2; 12 bases align to TRBD2. The CDR3 runs 14 residues. V trimming: 10 bases; J trimming: 4 bases; junction bases outside the gene matches: 4. The germline V gene has CDR1 LNHDA and CDR2 SQIVND (reference sequence). The CDR3 sequence is CATGTSGFTGELFF. CDR3 nucleotide sequence: TGTGCCACCGGGACTAGCGGGTTCACCGGGGAGCTGTTTTTT.

This chain joins TRBV7-9 and TRBJ2-3; 8 bases map to TRBD2. The CDR3 spans 16 residues. CDR1 is SEHNR and CDR2 is FQNEAQ in the germline V gene (reference sequence). V lost 3 bases to trimming and J lost 3 bases; unmatched junction nucleotides: 8. CDR3 region: CASSLGRSSGTDTQYF. The CDR3 bases are TGTGCCAGCAGCTTGGGTCGGTCTAGCGGGACAGATACGCAGTATTTT.

The chain links TRBV10-3 to TRBJ2-5, with D maybe TRBD2 (5 bases). Germline V CDR1 and CDR2: ENHRY, SYGVKD. V gave up 2 bases and J gave up 4 bases, with 20 bases separating them. This CDR3 contains 17 residues. Here the CDR3 DNA reads TGTGCCATCAGTGAGCGGCCCTCTAGCTGGTCCGGAGAGACCCAGTACTTC. This gives the protein CAISERPSSWSGETQYF.

V is TRBV4-1 and J is TRBJ2-4; a possible D gene is TRBD1 (6 bases). The V end lost 1 base, the J end lost 6 bases, and 13 bases lay between the germline ends. This CDR3 has 15 residues. Germline CDR1 MGHRA, CDR2 YSYEKL. Written as DNA, the CDR3 is TGCGCCAGCAGCCAAGGACAGCCCAGGGGAAACATTCAGTACTTC. Translation: CASSQGQPRGNIQYF.

V is TRBV6-5 and J is TRBJ1-3; 7 bases are a match to TRBD1. From germline, CDR1 is MNHEY and CDR2 SVGAGI. This CDR3 region has 15 residues. V trimming: 6 bases; J trimming: 1 base; junction bases outside the gene matches: 6. CDR3 DNA sequence: TGTGCCAGCAGGGGGACAGCTTCATCTGGAAACACCATATATTTT. Protein sequence: CASRGTASSGNTIYF.